The 19 T cell receptor beta chains given below trace back to one sample, sequenced in a study of technical replicates of blood from a few donors. TCRdb's copy holds only in-frame clones and misses some; the assay was immunoSEQ multiplex PCR. Counted here are about 75,000 clones, 95% to 98% occurring once; the ten biggest clones make up less than 0.2%. Sequenced input: T cells isolated from PBMCs. Receptors were obtained from a human donor in good health.

The chain links TRBV28 to TRBJ1-2; TRBD1 aligns across 8 bases. Germline CDR1 MDHEN, CDR2 SYDVKM. The CDR3 contains 14 residues. Unmatched junction bases numbered 5, after V lost 2 bases and J lost 6 bases. CDR3 in amino acids: CASSLRGRGHGYTF. Written as DNA, the CDR3 is TGTGCCAGCAGTTTACGGGGCAGGGGGCATGGCTACACCTTC.

The rearrangement uses TRBV7-9 and TRBJ2-1, with D unclear. Germline V gene lookup returns CDR1 SEHNR and CDR2 FQNEAQ (reference sequence). V was shortened by 1 base and J by 7 bases, with 8 bases between the two germline ends. This CDR3 has 13 amino acids. CDR3 nucleotide sequence: TGTGCCAGCAGCTTAGGTCAGTCTAATGAGCAGTTCTTC. Translating it yields CASSLGQSNEQFF.

The chain recombines TRBV6-1 with TRBJ2-1; possible D gene TRBD2, 6 bases. Trimming shortened V by 7 bases and J by 7 bases, and 14 bases separated the two germline ends. Germline CDR1 MNHNS, CDR2 SASEGT. CDR3 length: 13 residues. For the CDR3, the DNA is TGTGCCAGCATTCGGGTGGAGGGGAATGAGCAGTTCTTC. It is translated as CASIRVEGNEQFF.

CDR3 protein: CASSFSVDISYEQYF. As DNA, the CDR3 is TGTGCCAGCAGCTTCTCCGTGGACATTTCCTACGAGCAGTACTTC. V usage is TRBV7-8 and J usage is TRBJ2-7; tentative D call: TRBD1 (5 bases). V was clipped by 3 bases and J by 1 base, with 13 bases between them. The germline V gene encodes CDR1 SGHVS and CDR2 FQNEAQ. The CDR3 has 15 amino acids.

V gene TRBV2 combines with J gene TRBJ2-3, with TRBD2 as a possible D gene (6 bases). Germline V gene data show CDR1 as SNHLY and CDR2 as FYNNEI. The CDR3 consists of 15 residues. V was pared by 6 bases and J by 0 bases, with 13 bases between. CDR3 region: CASRDLGGSTDTQYF. CDR3 DNA: TGTGCCAGCAGGGACCTTGGGGGGAGCACAGATACGCAGTATTTT.

V and J are TRBV6-4 and TRBJ2-2; 13 bases are shared with TRBD2. J was trimmed by 7 bases and V by 5 bases; bases with no gene match: 7. This CDR3 has 16 amino acids. The germline V gene encodes CDR1 MRHNA and CDR2 SNTAGT. The CDR3 sequence: CASSLLAGGPIGELFF. DNA of the CDR3: TGTGCCAGCAGTTTACTAGCGGGAGGGCCGATCGGGGAGCTGTTTTTT.

The CDR3 sequence is CSAHKGSGGETQYF. The CDR3 DNA reads as TGCAGCGCCCACAAGGGTTCAGGGGGAGAGACCCAGTACTTC. The chain employs TRBV29-1 and TRBJ2-5, with 7 bases identical to TRBD1. The V gene's germline CDR1 is SQVTM and CDR2 ANQGSEA. With 7 bases clipped from V and 4 bases from J, the junction kept 12 bases outside the gene matches. This CDR3 has 14 amino acids. The whole variable domain, remainder taken from reference TRBV29-1 and TRBJ2-5, is SAVISQKPSRDICQRGTSLTIQCQVDSQVTMMFWYRQQPGQSLTLIATANQGSEATYESGFVIDKFPISRPNLTFSTLTVSNMSPEDSSIYLCSAHKGSGGETQYFGPGTRLLVL.

In this sample, this clone turned up once. The gene calls are TRBV5-5 and TRBJ2-7, with 8 nucleotides matching TRBD2. This CDR3 is built from 13 residues. After removal of 5 bases from V and 6 bases from J, the junction contained 7 bases not matched to a gene. Germline V gene data show CDR1 as SGHKS and CDR2 as YYEKEE (reference sequence). The chain's CDR3 is CASRSGTSTEQYF. The CDR3 DNA follows: TGTGCCAGCAGGTCCGGGACTAGTACCGAGCAGTACTTC.

The rearrangement uses TRBV7-8 and TRBJ2-7, with 16 nucleotides matching TRBD2. The CDR3 length is 17 residues. Germline-derived CDR1 and CDR2 are SGHVS and FQNEAQ. V lost 4 bases, J lost 5 bases, and 8 bases stayed unmatched. The CDR3 sequence: CASSSGTSGGAVHEQYF. CDR3 bases: TGTGCCAGCAGCTCTGGGACTAGCGGGGGGGCCGTCCACGAGCAGTACTTC.

This chain links TRBV4-1 with TRBJ1-6; the D is unclear. V was trimmed by 1 base and J by 0 bases, leaving 7 bases between them. This CDR3 is 16 amino acids long. In germline, CDR1 is MGHRA, CDR2 YSYEKL. Written as DNA, the CDR3 is TGCGCCAGCAGCCAAGCCACGAGCTCCTATAATTCACCCCTCCACTTT. Its protein is CASSQATSSYNSPLHF.

This sequence joins TRBV27 and TRBJ2-7; D remains unclear. The CDR3 has 14 residues. Germline values: CDR1 MNHEY, CDR2 SMNVEV (reference sequence). Trimming pared 6 bases from V and 5 bases from J, leaving 17 bases between. CDR3 bases: TGTGCCAGCAGCCTTTCCGTTCGTGGAGACGAGCAGTACTTC. It codes for CASSLSVRGDEQYF.

The chain uses TRBV5-1 and TRBJ2-1; 11 nucleotides line up with TRBD2. Germline trimming cut 4 bases from V and 4 bases from J; bases unmatched to any gene: 7. Germline V CDR1 and CDR2: SGHRS, YFSETQ. The CDR3 is made up of 16 amino acids. CDR3 in amino acids: CASSPLTSGVYNEQFF. In nucleotides, the CDR3 is TGCGCCAGCAGCCCCCTGACTAGCGGGGTATACAATGAGCAGTTCTTC.

The J gene is TRBJ1-2, the V gene TRBV27, with 7 positions matching TRBD1. Germline V gene sequence: CDR1 MNHEY, CDR2 SMNVEV (reference sequence). V dropped 8 bases and J dropped 6; count of bases not matched to a gene: 15. The CDR3 is 15 amino acids. The CDR3 DNA reads as TGTGCCAGCGGATTTACAGGGGTAGCGCTGAATGGCTACACCTTC. Protein sequence: CASGFTGVALNGYTF.

J is TRBJ2-7 and V is TRBV6-5, with 11 bases aligning to TRBD1. V shed 5 bases and J 3 bases; nucleotides not matched to a gene: 6. This CDR3 has 15 amino acids. CDR1 is MNHEY, CDR2 SVGAGI, per germline. Written as DNA, the CDR3 is TGTGCCAGCAGTCGACCGGGACAGGGGGTCTACGAGCAGTACTTC. This encodes CASSRPGQGVYEQYF.

This chain links TRBV7-9 with TRBJ1-6; maybe TRBD1 (6 bases). In germline, CDR1 is SEHNR, CDR2 FQNEAQ (reference sequence). Trimming shortened V by 6 bases and J by 6 bases, and 15 bases separated the two germline ends. This CDR3 is 15 amino acids long. The DNA of the CDR3 is TGTGCCAGCAGTACCACAGGGAACGGTAATTCACCCCTCCACTTT. This encodes CASSTTGNGNSPLHF.

This chain joins TRBV10-2 and TRBJ2-1, with D maybe TRBD1 (6 bases). CDR3 size: 12 residues. Trimming took off 7 bases at V and 15 bases at J, with 19 bases between the two ends. In germline, CDR1 is WSHSY, CDR2 SAAADI. The CDR3 reads CASTSTGRGPFF. The CDR3 DNA reads as TGCGCCAGCACCTCGACAGGCAGGGGCCCGTTCTTC.

This clone has a single count. The chain carries TRBV9 and TRBJ1-2; weak D call: TRBD1 (6 bases). Germline CDR1 reads SGDLS; CDR2 reads YYNGEE. Trimming took off 0 bases at V and 4 bases at J, with 13 bases between the two ends. CDR3 length: 15 residues. For the CDR3, the DNA is TGTGCCAGCAGCGTAGATCAGGGGCTCGGCTATGGCTACACCTTC. Translation: CASSVDQGLGYGYTF.

This clone was detected once. For the CDR3, the DNA is TGTGCCAGCAGTTCAAGCCCGGGAGTCGCCTACGAGCAGTACTTC. This encodes CASSSSPGVAYEQYF. The rearrangement joins TRBV27 to TRBJ2-7; D might be TRBD2 (6 bases). The CDR3 consists of 15 residues. V lost 4 bases to trimming and J lost 2 bases, with 15 bases between them. Looked up from germline, CDR1 is MNHEY and CDR2 is SMNVEV (reference sequence).

The chain has TRBV27 and TRBJ1-1; no reliable D call. Trimming pared 7 bases from V and 4 bases from J, leaving 19 bases between. Germline CDR1 MNHEY, CDR2 SMNVEV (reference sequence). The CDR3 spans 15 residues. CDR3 coding DNA: TGTGCCAGCATTCGTTGGGGAGTCCTCCGCACTGAAGCTTTCTTT. Translation: CASIRWGVLRTEAFF.